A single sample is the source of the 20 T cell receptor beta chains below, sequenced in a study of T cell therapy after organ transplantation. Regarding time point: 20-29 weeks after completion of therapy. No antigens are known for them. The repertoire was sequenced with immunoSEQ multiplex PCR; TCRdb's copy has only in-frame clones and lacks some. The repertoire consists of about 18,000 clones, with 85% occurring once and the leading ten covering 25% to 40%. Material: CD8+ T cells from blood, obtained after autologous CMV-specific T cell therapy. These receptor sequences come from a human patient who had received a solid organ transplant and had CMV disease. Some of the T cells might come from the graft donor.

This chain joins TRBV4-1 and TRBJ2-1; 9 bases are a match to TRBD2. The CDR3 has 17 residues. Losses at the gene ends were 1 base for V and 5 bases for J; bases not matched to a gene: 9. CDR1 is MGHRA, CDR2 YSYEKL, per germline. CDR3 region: CASSQGSGGTFDNEQFF. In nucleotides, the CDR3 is TGCGCCAGCAGCCAAGGAAGCGGGGGGACGTTTGACAATGAGCAGTTCTTC.

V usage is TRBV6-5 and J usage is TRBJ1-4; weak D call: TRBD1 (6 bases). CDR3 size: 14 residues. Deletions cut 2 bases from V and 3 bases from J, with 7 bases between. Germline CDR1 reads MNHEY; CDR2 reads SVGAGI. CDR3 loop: CASSYRGSNEKLFF. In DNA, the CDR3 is TGTGCCAGCAGTTACAGGGGGTCTAATGAAAAACTGTTTTTT.

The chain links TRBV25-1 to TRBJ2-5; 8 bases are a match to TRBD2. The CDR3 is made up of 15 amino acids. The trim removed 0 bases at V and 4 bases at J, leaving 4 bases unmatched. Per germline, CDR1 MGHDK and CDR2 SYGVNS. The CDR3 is CASSEYGGAGETQYF. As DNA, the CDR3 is TGTGCCAGCAGTGAATACGGGGGGGCCGGAGAGACCCAGTACTTC. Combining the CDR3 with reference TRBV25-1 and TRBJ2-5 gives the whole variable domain EADIYQTPRYLVIGTGKKITLECSQTMGHDKMYWYQQDPGMELHLIHYSYGVNSTEKGDLSSESTVSRIRTEHFPLTLESARPSHTSQYLCASSEYGGAGETQYFGPGTRLLVL.

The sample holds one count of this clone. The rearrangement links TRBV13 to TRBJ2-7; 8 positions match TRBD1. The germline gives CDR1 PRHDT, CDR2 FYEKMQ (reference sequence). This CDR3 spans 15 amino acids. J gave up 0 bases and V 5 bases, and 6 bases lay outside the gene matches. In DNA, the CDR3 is TGTGCCAGCAGCCAAAGGACAGGGAACTCCTACGAGCAGTACTTC. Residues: CASSQRTGNSYEQYF. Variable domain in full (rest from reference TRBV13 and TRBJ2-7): AAGVIQSPRHLIKEKRETATLKCYPIPRHDTVYWYQQGPGQDPQFLISFYEKMQSDKGSIPDRFSAQQFSDYHSELNMSSLELGDSALYFCASSQRTGNSYEQYFGPGTRLTVT.

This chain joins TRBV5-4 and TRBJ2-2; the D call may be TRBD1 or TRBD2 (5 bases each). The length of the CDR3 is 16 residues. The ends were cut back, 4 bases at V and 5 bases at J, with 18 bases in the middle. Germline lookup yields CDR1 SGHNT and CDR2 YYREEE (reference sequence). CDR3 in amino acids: CASSPSGTFRTGELFF. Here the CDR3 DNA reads TGTGCCAGCAGCCCCTCGGGGACCTTTAGGACCGGGGAGCTGTTTTTT.

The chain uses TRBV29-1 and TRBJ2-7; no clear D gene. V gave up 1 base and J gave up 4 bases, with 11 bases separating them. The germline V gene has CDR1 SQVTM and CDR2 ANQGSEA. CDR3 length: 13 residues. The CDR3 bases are TGCAGCGTTGAAGGCGCAGGTGGGTACGAGCAGTACTTC. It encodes CSVEGAGGYEQYF.

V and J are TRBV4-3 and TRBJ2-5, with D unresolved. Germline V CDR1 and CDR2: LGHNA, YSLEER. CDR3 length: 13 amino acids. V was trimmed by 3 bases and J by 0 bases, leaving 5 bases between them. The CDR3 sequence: CASSQGYQETQYF. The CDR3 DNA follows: TGCGCCAGCAGCCAGGGGTACCAAGAGACCCAGTACTTC.

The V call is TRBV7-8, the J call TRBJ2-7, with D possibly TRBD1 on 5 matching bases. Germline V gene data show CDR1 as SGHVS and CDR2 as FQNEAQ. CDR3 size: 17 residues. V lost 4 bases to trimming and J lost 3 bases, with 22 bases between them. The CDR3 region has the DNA TGTGCCAGCAGCTCAGGCCCTAATGACAGAGAACTCTACGAGCAGTACTTC. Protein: CASSSGPNDRELYEQYF.

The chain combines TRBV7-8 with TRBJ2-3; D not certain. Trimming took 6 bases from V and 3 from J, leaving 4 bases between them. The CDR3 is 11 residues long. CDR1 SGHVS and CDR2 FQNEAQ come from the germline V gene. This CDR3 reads CASSLTDTQYF. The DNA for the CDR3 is TGTGCCAGCAGTCTTACAGATACGCAGTATTTT.

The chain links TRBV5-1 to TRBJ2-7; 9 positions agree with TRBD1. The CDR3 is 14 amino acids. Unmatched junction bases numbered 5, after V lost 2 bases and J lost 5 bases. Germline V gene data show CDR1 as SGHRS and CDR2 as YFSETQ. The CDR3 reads CASSFGQGLNEQYF. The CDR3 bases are TGCGCCAGCAGCTTCGGACAGGGGTTAAACGAGCAGTACTTC. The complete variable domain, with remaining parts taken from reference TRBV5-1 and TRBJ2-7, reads KAGVTQTPRYLIKTRGQQVTLSCSPISGHRSVSWYQQTPGQGLQFLFEYFSETQRNKGNFPGRFSGRQFSNSRSEMNVSTLELGDSALYLCASSFGQGLNEQYFGPGTRLTVT.

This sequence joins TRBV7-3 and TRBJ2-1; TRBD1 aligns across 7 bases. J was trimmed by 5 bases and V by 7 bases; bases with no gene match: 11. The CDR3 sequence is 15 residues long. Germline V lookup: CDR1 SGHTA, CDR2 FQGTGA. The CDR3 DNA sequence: TGTGCCAGCACCGAGGGACAGAGGATAAACAATGAGCAGTTCTTC. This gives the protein CASTEGQRINNEQFF.

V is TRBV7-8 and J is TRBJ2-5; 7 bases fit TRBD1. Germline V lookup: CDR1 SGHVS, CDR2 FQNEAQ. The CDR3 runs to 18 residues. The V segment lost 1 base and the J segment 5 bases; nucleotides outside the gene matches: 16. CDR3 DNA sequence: TGTGCCAGCAGCTTAGAGGCTGGGTCCACAGGGGTGGGGGAGACCCAGTACTTC. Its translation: CASSLEAGSTGVGETQYF.

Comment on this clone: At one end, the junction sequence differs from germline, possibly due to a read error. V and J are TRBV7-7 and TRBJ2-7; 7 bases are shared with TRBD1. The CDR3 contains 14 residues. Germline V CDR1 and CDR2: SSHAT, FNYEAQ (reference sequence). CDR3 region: CASSLEGALDEQYF. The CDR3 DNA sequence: TGTGCTAGCAGCTTAGAGGGGGCGCTGGACGAGCAGTACTTC.

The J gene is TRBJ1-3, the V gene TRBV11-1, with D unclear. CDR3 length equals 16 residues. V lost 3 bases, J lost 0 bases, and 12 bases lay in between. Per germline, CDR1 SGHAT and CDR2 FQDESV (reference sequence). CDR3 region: CASSFGSRGSGNTIYF. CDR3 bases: TGTGCCAGCAGCTTTGGGAGCCGAGGCTCTGGAAACACCATATATTTT.

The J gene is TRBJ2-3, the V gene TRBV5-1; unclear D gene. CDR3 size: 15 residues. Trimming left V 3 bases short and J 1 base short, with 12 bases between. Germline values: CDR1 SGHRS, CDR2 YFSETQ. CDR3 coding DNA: TGCGCCAGCAGCTATCGCCCTAGGGGCACAGATACGCAGTATTTT. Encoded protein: CASSYRPRGTDTQYF.

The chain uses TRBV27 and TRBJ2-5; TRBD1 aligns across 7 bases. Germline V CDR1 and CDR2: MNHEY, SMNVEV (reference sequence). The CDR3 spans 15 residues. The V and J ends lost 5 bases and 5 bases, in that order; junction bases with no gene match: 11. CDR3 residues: CASSPRQGLGETQYF. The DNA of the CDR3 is TGTGCCAGCAGTCCGAGACAGGGTTTAGGGGAGACCCAGTACTTC.

Here the CDR3 reads CASSYRGTGNGYTF. In nucleotides, the CDR3 is TGTGCCAGCAGTTACAGGGGGACAGGGAACGGCTACACCTTC. The chain employs TRBV6-5 and TRBJ1-2; 9 nucleotides agree with TRBD1. The CDR3 runs 14 residues. With 2 bases clipped from V and 8 bases from J, the junction kept 6 bases outside the gene matches. CDR1 is MNHEY, CDR2 SVGAGI, per germline.

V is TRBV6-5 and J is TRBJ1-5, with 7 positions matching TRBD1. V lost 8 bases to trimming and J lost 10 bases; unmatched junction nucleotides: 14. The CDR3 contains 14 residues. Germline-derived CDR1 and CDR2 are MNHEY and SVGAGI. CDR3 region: CASGSTGEGPPQHF. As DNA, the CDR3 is TGTGCCAGCGGAAGTACAGGGGAAGGGCCACCCCAGCATTTT.

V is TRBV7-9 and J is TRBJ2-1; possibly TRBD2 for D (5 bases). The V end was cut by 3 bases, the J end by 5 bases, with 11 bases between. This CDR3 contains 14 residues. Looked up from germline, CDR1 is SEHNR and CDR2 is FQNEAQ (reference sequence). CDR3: CASSFGLAHNEQFF. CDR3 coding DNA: TGTGCCAGCAGCTTCGGGCTAGCACACAATGAGCAGTTCTTC.

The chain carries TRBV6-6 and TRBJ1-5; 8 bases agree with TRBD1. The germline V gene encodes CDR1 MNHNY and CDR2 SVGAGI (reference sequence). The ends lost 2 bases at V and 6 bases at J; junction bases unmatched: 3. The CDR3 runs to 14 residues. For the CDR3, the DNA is TGTGCCAGCAGTTACCGCAGGGGGCCTCAGCCCCAGCATTTT. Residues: CASSYRRGPQPQHF.